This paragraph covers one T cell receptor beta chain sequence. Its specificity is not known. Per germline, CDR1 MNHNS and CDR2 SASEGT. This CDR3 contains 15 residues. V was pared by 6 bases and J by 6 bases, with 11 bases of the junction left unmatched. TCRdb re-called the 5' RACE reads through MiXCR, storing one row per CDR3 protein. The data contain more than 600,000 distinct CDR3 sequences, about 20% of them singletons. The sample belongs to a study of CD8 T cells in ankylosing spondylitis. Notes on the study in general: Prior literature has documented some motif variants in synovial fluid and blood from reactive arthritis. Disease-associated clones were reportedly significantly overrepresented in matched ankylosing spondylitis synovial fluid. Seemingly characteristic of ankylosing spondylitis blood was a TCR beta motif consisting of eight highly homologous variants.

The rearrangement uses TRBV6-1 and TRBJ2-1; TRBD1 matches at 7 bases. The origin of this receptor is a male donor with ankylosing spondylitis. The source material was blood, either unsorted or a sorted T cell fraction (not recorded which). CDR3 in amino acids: CASSSEGARRNEQFF. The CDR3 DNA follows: TGTGCCAGCAGCTCCGAGGGGGCGCGTCGCAATGAGCAGTTCTTC.